Below, one TCR beta chain is given with its context. The sample comes from a study of T cell changes during pregnancy in multiple sclerosis. Germline CDR1 reads SNHLY; CDR2 reads FYNNEI. The CDR3 has 16 amino acids. Trimming took off 6 bases at V and 2 bases at J, with 19 bases between the two ends. TCRdb keeps only in-frame clones here, not all; method: immunoSEQ multiplex PCR. Of 20,000 or so clones listed, about 89% are singletons. Sequenced material: CD8+ T cells from peripheral blood mononuclear cells, taken in the third trimester of pregnancy. The chain uses TRBV2 and TRBJ2-5; a possible D gene is TRBD1 (6 bases). This TCR was recovered from a female donor in good health, enrolled as a control in a pregnancy study. Here the CDR3 DNA reads TGTGCCAGCAGCGGACGATCAGGGGATCCGCAAGAGACCCAGTACTTC. Translated, it gives CASSGRSGDPQETQYF. The full variable domain, in which reference TRBV2 and TRBJ2-5 provide the parts outside the CDR3, is EPEVTQTPSHQVTQMGQEVILRCVPISNHLYFYWYRQILGQKVEFLVSFYNNEISEKSEIFDDQFSVERPDGSNFTLKIRSTKLEDSAMYFCASSGRSGDPQETQYFGPGTRLLVL.